The TCR beta chain described here comes from a study of shared clonotypes between healthy human individuals (dated by TCRdb to the early 2020s). Background on the whole study: The cohort included three men and two women between 18 and 49 years of age. For each donor, CD4 naive and CD4 memory were each run on three plates, CD8 naive on two plates, and CD8 memory on one plate. Blood TCR repertoires of about five healthy adults were deeply sequenced to estimate repertoire size and the extent of clonotype sharing between individuals. Libraries were prepared and TCR repertoires were sequenced by different laboratories using diverse techniques, in order to increase sequencing depth and limit assay-specific biases. Each donor's leukapheresis produced roughly between about 0.9 and 9.5 billion PBMCs.

The paper's findings and limits, for the study overall: Incomplete sequencing was indicated by rarefaction of sorted-subset datasets, despite the large sequencing depth. Naive subsets generally had larger estimated clonotype richness than memory subsets did. About 5% of naive CD4, around 3.5% of naive CD8, around 2.3% of memory CD4, and less than 0.45% of memory CD8 clonotypes were shared across several donors. Based on pairwise subsampling, the degree of clonotype sharing among donors was expected to be affected by sequencing depth. Because the study included a small number of donors, the genetic and exposure-history diversity represented was limited. Sampling was restricted to blood, and TCR repertoires in tissues likely differ from the TCR repertoires found in blood. Compared with non-shared clonotypes, the clonotypes found in all four sorted-subset donors had higher generation probabilities.

Using the deep immunoSEQ assay, multiplex PCR amplified TCR CDR3 regions from genomic DNA. For each cell subset, the extracted genomic DNA was distributed evenly across all wells of several immunoSEQ 96-well plates, and each plate served as one replicate. For sorted subsets, around 200 ng genomic DNA, equal to 25,000 to 35,000 T cell genomes, was loaded into each replicate PCR. Purified libraries were quantified with a Qubit 3.0 fluorometer, sized on a Bioanalyzer 2100, and re-quantified with the KAPA Library Quantification kit. A separate single-read 150-cycle Illumina NextSeq 550 flow cell was used to sequence each immunoSEQ 96-well plate. The authors' analysis ran thus. Because only junctional sequences without quality scores were contained in the immunoSEQ output, filtering matching that applied to full-length reads could not be performed. To assign V/J genes and CDR3, sequences were annotated using PyIR, a Python wrapper for IgBLAST v1.9, with IMGT germline references. Reads were filtered out if the reads had weak V/J assignments (E-value above 1e-6), no CDR3, stop codons, out-of-frame junctions, or ambiguous translated residues. A V3J clonotype was defined by an identical inferred V gene, J gene, and CDR3 amino acid sequence. Percentage overlap between repertoires was computed as shared unique clonotypes divided by the size of the smaller repertoire. RTK rarefaction, the Chao1 estimator, and Recon v2.1 estimates of unobserved clonotypes were used to assess repertoire richness. OLGA was used to compute generation probabilities for all TCRbeta clonotypes that the gDNA method yielded from several donors. TCRdb took this table from immuneACCESS and kept in-frame rearrangements with V and J called. Such tables lack part of the clones; where checked against another copy, unresolved V genes explain under half of the gap, and the rest is unexplained. V and J calls and clone size are copied from that table; D and trimming were computed from the DNA. A total of 600,000 to 750,000 clones appear in this sample, 72% of them only once. More than 1.5% of the sample lies in the top ten.

The CDR3, cysteine through phenylalanine, is 17 amino acids long. Only CDR3 DNA is held: 51 bases, read in frame from base 1. CDR1 and CDR2, looked up from the germline V gene, are LGHNT and FRNRAP. V is cut by 0 bases and J by 5 bases, and the space between the germline ends is 17 bases. Points on this clone: Its antigen remains unidentified. Base qualities are missing; no much larger clone stands one base away.

The donors were healthy, HIV-negative adults who had no recently reported acute infections or vaccinations. Every donor was a Caucasian adult living in Nashville, Tennessee, USA. CD4+ T cells were enriched through magnetic negative selection, after which naive cells were positively selected on CD45RA and the remaining negative fraction served as the memory subset. After blood collection by leukapheresis, PBMCs were isolated using Ficoll-Histopaque density gradient centrifugation and then cryopreserved in the vapor phase of liquid nitrogen. Analytical flow cytometry was used to check the purity and quantity of each magnetically sorted T cell population. From each sorted fraction, genomic DNA was isolated and quantified by UV absorbance on a Nanodrop 2000c.

What was sequenced was memory CD4+ T cells sorted from blood. What this sample's cell subset or site label stands for: CD45RA-negative fraction. Here the chain combines TRBV12-5 and TRBJ2-1; the D gene assignment is ambiguous. The TCR was taken from a woman in her twenties or thirties in good health. The CDR3 is CASGLVLSKTAHNEQFF. In nucleotides, the sequence is TGTGCTAGTGGTTTGGTACTCAGTAAGACGGCACACAATGAGCAGTTCTTC.